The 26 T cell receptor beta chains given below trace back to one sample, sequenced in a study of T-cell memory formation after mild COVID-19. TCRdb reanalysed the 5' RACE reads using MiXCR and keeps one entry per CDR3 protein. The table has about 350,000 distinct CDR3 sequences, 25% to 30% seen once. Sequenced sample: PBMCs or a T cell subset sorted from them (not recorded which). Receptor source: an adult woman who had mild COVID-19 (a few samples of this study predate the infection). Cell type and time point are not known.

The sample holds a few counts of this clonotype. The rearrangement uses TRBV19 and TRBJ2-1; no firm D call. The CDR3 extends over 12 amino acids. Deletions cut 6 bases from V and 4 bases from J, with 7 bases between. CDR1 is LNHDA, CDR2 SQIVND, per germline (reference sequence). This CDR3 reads CASSDIYNEQFF. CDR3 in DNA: TGTGCCAGTAGCGACATTTACAATGAGCAGTTCTTC.

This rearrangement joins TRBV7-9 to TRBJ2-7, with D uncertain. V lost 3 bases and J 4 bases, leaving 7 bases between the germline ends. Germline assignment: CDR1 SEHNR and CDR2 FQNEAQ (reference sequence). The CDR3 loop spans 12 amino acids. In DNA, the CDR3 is TGTGCCAGCAGCTTCGCAGAATACGAGCAGTACTTC. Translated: CASSFAEYEQYF.

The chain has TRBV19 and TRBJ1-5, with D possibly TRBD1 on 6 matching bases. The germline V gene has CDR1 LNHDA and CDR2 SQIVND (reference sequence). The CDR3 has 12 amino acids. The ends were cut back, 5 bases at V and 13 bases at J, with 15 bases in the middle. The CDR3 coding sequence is TGTGCCAGTAGTTCTTCCGGGACACCTCAGCATTTT. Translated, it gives CASSSSGTPQHF.

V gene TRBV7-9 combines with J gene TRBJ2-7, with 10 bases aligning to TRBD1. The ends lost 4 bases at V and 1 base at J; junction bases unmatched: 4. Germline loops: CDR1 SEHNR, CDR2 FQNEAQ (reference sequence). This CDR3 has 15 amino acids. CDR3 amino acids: CASSSGQGVSYEQYF. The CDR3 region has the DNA TGTGCCAGCAGCTCTGGACAGGGGGTTTCCTACGAGCAGTACTTC. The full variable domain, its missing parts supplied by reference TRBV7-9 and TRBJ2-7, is DTGVSQNPRHKITKRGQNVTFRCDPISEHNRLYWYRQTLGQGPEFLTYFQNEAQLEKSRLLSDRFSAERPKGSFSTLEIQRTEQGDSAMYLCASSSGQGVSYEQYFGPGTRLTVT.

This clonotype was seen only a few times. The CDR3 sequence is CASSRPGTGSYEQYF. CDR3 coding DNA: TGTGCCAGCAGTCGCCCCGGGACAGGGTCCTACGAGCAGTACTTC. The chain employs TRBV27 and TRBJ2-7, with 9 nucleotides matching TRBD1. This CDR3 is built from 15 residues. V lost 5 bases and J lost 1; bases outside the gene matches: 6. The germline CDR1 and CDR2 sequences are MNHEY and SMNVEV (reference sequence).

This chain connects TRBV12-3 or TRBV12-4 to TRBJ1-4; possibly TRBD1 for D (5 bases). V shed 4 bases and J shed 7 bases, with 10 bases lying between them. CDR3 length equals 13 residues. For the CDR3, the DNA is TGTGCCAGCAGTTCGCCGGGGGTTGAAAAACTGTTTTTT. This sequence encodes CASSSPGVEKLFF.

CDR3 amino acids: CASSSIGSQEGAQYF. For the CDR3, the DNA is TGTGCCAGCAGTTCCATAGGGAGTCAAGAGGGGGCCCAGTACTTC. The gene calls are TRBV28 and TRBJ2-5; TRBD1 is a possible D gene (6 bases). CDR3 length: 15 residues. V was trimmed by 4 bases and J by 9 bases, leaving 21 bases between them. Germline V lookup: CDR1 MDHEN, CDR2 SYDVKM. Complete variable domain (other parts from reference TRBV28 and TRBJ2-5): DVKVTQSSRYLVKRTGEKVFLECVQDMDHENMFWYRQDPGLGLRLIYFSYDVKMKEKGDIPEGYSVSREKKERFSLILESASTNQTSMYLCASSSIGSQEGAQYFGPGTRLLVL.

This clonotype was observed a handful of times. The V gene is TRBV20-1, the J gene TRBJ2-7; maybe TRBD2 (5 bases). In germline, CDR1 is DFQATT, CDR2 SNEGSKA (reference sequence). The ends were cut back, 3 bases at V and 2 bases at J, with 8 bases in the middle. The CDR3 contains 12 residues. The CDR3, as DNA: TGCAGTGCTAGCGACGGGACCTACGAGCAGTACTTC. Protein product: CSASDGTYEQYF.

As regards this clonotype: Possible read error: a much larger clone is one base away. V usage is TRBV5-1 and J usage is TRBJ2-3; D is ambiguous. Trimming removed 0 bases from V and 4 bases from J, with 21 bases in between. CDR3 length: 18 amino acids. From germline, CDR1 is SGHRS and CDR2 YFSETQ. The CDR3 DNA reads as TGCGCCAGCAGCTTGGGTTCAGAACGGGCAGTCGCGGCAGATACGCAGTATTTT. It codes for CASSLGSERAVAADTQYF.

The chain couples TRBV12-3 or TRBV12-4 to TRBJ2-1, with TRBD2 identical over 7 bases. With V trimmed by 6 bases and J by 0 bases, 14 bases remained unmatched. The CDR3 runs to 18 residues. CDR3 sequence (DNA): TGTGCCAGCAGCCGTCCGTTCGGGGAGGGGCGCTCCTACAATGAGCAGTTCTTC. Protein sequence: CASSRPFGEGRSYNEQFF.

The CDR3, as DNA: TGTGCCAGCAGGGTGGGCCGCGGCGGTGAAAAACTGTTTTTT. As protein: CASRVGRGGEKLFF. The rearrangement uses TRBV9 and TRBJ1-4; D gene uncertain. The V end lost 5 bases, the J end lost 7 bases, and 15 bases lay between the germline ends. Germline values: CDR1 SGDLS, CDR2 YYNGEE. CDR3 length: 14 amino acids.

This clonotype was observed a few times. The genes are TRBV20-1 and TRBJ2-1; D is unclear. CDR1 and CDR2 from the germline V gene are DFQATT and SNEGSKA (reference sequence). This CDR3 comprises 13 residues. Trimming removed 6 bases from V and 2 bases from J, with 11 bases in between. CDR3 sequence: CSAKVATYNEQFF. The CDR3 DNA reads TGCAGTGCAAAGGTGGCGACCTACAATGAGCAGTTCTTC.

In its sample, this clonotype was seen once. For the CDR3, the DNA is TGTGCCAGCAGTGACCCCGGACAGCAGTATGGCTACACCTTC. It codes for CASSDPGQQYGYTF. The chain has TRBV25-1 and TRBJ1-2; D may be TRBD1 (6 bases). The germline gives CDR1 MGHDK, CDR2 SYGVNS. This CDR3 comprises 14 residues. With 3 bases removed from V and 5 bases from J, the gap between germline ends came to 13 bases.

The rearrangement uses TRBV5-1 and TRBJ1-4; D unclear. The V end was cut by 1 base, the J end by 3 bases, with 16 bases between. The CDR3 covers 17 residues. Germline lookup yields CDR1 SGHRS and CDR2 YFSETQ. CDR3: CASSLIPGVGANEKLFF. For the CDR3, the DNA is TGCGCCAGCAGCTTGATCCCTGGAGTCGGGGCTAATGAAAAACTGTTTTTT.

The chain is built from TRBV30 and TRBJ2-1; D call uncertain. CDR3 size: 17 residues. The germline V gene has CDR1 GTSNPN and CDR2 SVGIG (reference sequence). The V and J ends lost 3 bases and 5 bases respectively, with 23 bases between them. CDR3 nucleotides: TGTGCCTGGAGGACCAATCCCCTAGTGTCTGCCCACAATGAGCAGTTCTTC. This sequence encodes CAWRTNPLVSAHNEQFF.

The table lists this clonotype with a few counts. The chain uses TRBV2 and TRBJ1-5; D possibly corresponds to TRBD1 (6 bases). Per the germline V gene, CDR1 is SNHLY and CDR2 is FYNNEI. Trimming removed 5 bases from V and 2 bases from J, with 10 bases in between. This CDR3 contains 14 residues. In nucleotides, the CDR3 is TGTGCCAGCAGTAAACAGGGCGGCAATCAGCCCCAGCATTTT. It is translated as CASSKQGGNQPQHF.

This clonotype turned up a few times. CDR3 amino acids: CASSSQGYTEAFF. Written as DNA, the CDR3 is TGTGCCAGCAGTTCACAGGGATACACTGAAGCTTTCTTT. The chain carries TRBV12-3 or TRBV12-4 and TRBJ1-1; possibly TRBD1 for D (6 bases). The CDR3 has 13 amino acids. Between the trimmed V and J ends, which lost 4 bases and 3 bases, there was a span of 9 bases.

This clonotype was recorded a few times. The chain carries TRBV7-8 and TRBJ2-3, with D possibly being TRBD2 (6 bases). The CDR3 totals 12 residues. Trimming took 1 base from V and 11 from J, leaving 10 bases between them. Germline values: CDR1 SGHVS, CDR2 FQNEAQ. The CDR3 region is CASSLGGRGQYF. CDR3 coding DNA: TGTGCCAGCAGCTTAGGTGGGCGGGGGCAGTATTTT.

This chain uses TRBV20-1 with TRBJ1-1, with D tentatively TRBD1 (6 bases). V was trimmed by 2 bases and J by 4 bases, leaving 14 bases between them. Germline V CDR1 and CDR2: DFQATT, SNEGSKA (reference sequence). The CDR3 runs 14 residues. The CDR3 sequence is CSARLGGLGTEAFF. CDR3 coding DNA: TGCAGTGCTAGATTGGGGGGCCTAGGCACTGAAGCTTTCTTT.

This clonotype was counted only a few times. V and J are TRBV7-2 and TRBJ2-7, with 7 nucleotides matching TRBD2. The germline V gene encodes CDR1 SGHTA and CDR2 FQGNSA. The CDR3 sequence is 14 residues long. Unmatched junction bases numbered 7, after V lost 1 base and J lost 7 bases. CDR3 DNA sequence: TGTGCCAGCAGCTTAGTGGCTAGCGGTTGGGAGCAGTACTTC. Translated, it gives CASSLVASGWEQYF.

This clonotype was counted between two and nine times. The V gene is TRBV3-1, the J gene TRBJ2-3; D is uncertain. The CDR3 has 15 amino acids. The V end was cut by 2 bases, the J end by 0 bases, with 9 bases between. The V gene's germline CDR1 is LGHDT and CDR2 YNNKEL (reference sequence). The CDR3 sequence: CASSQQVISTDTQYF. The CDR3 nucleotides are TGTGCCAGCAGCCAACAGGTTATTAGCACAGATACGCAGTATTTT.

CDR3 in DNA: TGTGCCAGCAGTACGTCCTGGGACTTCGGGGGCTACACCTTC. It encodes CASSTSWDFGGYTF. The rearrangement links TRBV25-1 to TRBJ1-2; a weak D match, TRBD1 (5 bases). Trimming cost V 5 bases and J 8 bases, with 18 bases left between them. CDR3 length equals 14 residues. The germline V gene has CDR1 MGHDK and CDR2 SYGVNS.

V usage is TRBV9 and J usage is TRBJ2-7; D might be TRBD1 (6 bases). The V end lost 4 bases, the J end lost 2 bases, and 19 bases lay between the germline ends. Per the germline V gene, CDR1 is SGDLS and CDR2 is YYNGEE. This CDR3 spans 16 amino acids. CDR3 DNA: TGTGCCAGCAGCTCAATGGACAGCCAGATGCCCTACGAGCAGTACTTC. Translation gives CASSSMDSQMPYEQYF.

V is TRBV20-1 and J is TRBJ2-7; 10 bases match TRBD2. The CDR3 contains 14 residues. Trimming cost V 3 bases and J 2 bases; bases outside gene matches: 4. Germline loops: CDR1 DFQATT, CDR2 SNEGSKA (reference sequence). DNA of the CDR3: TGCAGTGCTAGTAGCGGGAGGAATACCTACGAGCAGTACTTC. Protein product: CSASSGRNTYEQYF.

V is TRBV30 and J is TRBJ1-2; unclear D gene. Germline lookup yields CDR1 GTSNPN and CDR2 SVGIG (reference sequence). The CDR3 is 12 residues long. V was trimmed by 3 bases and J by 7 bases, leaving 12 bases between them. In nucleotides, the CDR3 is TGTGCCTGGAGGCCCGGACTGTTTGGCTACACCTTC. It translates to CAWRPGLFGYTF.

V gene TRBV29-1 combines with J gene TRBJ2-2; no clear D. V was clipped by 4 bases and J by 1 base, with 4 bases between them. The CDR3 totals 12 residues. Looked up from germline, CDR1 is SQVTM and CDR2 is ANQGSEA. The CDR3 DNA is TGCAGCGTTGGACAGAACACCGGGGAGCTGTTTTTT. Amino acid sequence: CSVGQNTGELFF.